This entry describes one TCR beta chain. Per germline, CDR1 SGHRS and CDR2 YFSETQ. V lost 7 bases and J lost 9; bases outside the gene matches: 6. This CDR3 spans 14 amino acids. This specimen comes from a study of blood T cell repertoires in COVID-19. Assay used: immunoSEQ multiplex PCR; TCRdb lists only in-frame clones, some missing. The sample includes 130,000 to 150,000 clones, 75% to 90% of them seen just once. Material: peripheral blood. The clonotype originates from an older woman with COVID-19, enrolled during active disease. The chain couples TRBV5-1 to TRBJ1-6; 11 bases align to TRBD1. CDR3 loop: CASGQGATFSPLHF. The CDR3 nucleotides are TGCGCCAGCGGACAGGGGGCGACTTTTTCACCCCTCCACTTT.